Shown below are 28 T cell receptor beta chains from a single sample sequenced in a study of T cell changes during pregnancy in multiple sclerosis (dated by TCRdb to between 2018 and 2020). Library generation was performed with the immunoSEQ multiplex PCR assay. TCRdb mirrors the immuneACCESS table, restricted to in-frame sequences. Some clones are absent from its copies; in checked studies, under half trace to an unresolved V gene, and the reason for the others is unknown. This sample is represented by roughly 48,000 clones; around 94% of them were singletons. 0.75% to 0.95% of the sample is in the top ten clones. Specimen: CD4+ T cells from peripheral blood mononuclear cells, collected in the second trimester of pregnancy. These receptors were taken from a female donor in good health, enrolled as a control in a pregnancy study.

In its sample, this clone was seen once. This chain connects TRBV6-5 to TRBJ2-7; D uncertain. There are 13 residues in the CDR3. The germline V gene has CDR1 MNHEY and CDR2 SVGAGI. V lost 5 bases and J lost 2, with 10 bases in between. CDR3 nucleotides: TGTGCCAGCAGTCAAGACAATACCTACGAGCAGTACTTC. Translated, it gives CASSQDNTYEQYF.

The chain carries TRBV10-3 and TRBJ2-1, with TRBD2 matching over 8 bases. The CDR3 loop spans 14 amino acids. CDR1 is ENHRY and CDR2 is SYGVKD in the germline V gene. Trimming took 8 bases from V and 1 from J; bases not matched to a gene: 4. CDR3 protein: CAIGSGSSYNEQFF. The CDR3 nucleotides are TGTGCCATCGGGAGCGGGAGTTCCTACAATGAGCAGTTCTTC.

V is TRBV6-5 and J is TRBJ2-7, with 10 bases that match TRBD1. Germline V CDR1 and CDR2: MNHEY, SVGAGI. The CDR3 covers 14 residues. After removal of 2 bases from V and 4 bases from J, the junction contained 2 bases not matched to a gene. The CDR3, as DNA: TGTGCCAGCAGTTACGGGGACAGGGGTTACGAGCAGTACTTC. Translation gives CASSYGDRGYEQYF.

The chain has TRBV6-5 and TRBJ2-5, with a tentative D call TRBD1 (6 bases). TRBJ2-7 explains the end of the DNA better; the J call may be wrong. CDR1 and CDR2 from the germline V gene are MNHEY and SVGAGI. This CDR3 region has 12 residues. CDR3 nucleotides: TGTGCCAGCAGTAGGGGGTTCTACGAGCAGTACTTC. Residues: CASSRGFYEQYF.

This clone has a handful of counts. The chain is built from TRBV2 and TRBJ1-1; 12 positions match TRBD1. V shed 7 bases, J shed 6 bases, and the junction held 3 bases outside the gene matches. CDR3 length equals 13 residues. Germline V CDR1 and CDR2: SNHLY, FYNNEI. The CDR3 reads CASMGQGASEAFF. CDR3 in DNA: TGTGCCAGCATGGGACAGGGGGCCTCTGAAGCTTTCTTT.

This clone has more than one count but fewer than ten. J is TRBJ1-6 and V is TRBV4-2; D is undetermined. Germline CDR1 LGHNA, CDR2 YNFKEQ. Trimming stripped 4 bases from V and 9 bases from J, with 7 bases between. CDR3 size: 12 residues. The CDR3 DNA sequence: TGTGCCAGCAGCCTTTACGGTTCACCCCTCCACTTT. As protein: CASSLYGSPLHF.

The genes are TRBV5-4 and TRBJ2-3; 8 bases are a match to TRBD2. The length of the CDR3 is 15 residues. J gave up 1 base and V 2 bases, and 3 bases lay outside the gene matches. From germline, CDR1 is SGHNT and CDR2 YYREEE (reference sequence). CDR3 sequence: CASSLTSGGTDTQYF. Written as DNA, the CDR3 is TGTGCCAGCAGCTTAACTAGCGGAGGCACAGATACGCAGTATTTT.

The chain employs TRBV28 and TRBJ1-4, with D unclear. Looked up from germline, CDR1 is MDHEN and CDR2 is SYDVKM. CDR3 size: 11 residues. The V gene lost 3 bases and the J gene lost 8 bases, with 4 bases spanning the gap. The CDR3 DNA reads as TGTGCCAGCAGTTTTCGGGAAAAACTGTTTTTT. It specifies CASSFREKLFF. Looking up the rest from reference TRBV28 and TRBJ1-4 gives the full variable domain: DVKVTQSSRYLVKRTGEKVFLECVQDMDHENMFWYRQDPGLGLRLIYFSYDVKMKEKGDIPEGYSVSREKKERFSLILESASTNQTSMYLCASSFREKLFFGSGTQLSVL.

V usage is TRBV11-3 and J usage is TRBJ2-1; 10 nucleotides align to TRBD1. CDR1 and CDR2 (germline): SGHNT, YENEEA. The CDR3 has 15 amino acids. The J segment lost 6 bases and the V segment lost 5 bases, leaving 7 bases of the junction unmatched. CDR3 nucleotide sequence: TGTGCCAGCAGCAAAGGACAGGGGGGCTCCAATGAGCAGTTCTTC. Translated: CASSKGQGGSNEQFF.

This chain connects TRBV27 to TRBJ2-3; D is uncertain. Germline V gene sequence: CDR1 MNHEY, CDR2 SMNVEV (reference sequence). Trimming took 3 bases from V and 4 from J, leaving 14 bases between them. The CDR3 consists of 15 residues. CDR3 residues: CASSFASRPPDTQYF. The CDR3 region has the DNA TGTGCCAGCAGTTTCGCTAGTCGCCCCCCAGATACGCAGTATTTT.

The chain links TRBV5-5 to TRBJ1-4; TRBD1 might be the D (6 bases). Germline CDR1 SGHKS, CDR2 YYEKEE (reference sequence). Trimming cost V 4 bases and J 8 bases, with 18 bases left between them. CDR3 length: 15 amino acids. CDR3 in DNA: TGTGCCAGCAGCCCGGGGGGCCAAGGGAAGGAAAAACTGTTTTTT. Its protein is CASSPGGQGKEKLFF.

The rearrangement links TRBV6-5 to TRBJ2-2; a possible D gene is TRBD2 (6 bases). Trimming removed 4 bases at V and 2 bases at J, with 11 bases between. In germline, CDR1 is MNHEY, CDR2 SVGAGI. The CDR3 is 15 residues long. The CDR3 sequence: CASSSAGGNTGELFF. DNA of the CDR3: TGTGCCAGCAGTTCGGCCGGGGGTAACACCGGGGAGCTGTTTTTT.

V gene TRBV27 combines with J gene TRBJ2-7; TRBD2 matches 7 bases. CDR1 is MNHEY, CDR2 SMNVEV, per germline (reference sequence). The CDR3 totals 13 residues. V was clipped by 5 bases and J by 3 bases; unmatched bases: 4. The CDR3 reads CASSLREGYEQYF. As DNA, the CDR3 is TGTGCCAGCAGTCTCAGGGAGGGCTACGAGCAGTACTTC.

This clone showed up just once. CDR3 loop: CASSLGGGTDTQYF. The DNA for the CDR3 is TGCGCCAGCAGCTTAGGGGGGGGAACAGATACGCAGTATTTT. V gene TRBV5-1 combines with J gene TRBJ2-3, with D tentatively TRBD2 (7 bases). Germline V lookup: CDR1 SGHRS, CDR2 YFSETQ. The V gene lost 2 bases and the J gene lost 3 bases, with 10 bases spanning the gap. CDR3 length: 14 residues.

The CDR3 DNA reads TGTGCCAGCGGGCGGGGCTTAACCGGGGAGCTGTTTTTT. Protein sequence: CASGRGLTGELFF. The chain couples TRBV6-5 to TRBJ2-2, with D perhaps TRBD2 (6 bases). The CDR3 spans 13 residues. CDR1 MNHEY and CDR2 SVGAGI come from the germline V gene. The V and J ends lost 8 bases and 5 bases respectively, with 12 bases between them.

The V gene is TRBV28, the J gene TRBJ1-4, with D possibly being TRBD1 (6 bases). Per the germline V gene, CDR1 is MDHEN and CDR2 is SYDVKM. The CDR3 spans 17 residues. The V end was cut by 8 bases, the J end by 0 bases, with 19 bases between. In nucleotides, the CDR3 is TGTGCCAGCGGGGGGGCGGGGACACCGTCAACTAATGAAAAACTGTTTTTT. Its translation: CASGGAGTPSTNEKLFF.

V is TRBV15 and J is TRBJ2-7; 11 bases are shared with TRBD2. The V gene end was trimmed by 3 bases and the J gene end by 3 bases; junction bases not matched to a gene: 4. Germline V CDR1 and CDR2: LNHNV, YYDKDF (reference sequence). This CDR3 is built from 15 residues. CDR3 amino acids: CATSSLAGGHYEQYF. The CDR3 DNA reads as TGTGCCACCAGCAGTTTAGCGGGGGGGCACTACGAGCAGTACTTC.

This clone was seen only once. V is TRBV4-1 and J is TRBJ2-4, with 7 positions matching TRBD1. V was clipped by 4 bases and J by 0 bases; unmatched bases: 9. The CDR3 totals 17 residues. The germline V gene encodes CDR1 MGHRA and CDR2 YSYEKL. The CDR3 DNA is TGCGCCAGCAGCCGAGGTCAGGGGGAACCAGCCAAAAACATTCAGTACTTC. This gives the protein CASSRGQGEPAKNIQYF.

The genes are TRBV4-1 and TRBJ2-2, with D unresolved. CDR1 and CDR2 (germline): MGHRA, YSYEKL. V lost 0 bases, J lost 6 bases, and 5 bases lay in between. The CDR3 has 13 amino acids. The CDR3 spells CASSQDLSGELFF. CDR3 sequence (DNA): TGCGCCAGCAGCCAAGATCTGTCCGGGGAGCTGTTTTTT.

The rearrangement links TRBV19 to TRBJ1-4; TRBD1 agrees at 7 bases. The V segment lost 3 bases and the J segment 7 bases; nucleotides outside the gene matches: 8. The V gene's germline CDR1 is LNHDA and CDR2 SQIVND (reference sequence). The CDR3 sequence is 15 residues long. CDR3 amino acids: CASSIGKGAGEKLFF. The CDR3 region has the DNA TGTGCCAGTAGTATCGGGAAGGGGGCCGGTGAAAAACTGTTTTTT.

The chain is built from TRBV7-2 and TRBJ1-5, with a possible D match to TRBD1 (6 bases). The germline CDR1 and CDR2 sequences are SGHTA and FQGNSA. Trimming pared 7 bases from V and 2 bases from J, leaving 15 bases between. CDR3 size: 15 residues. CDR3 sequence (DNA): TGTGCCAGCACCTCCCCAGGGGCTGGCAATCAGCCCCAGCATTTT. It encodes CASTSPGAGNQPQHF.

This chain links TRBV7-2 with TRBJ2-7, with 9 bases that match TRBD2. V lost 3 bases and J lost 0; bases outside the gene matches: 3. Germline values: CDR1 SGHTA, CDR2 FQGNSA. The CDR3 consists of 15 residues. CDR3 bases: TGTGCCAGCAGCTTCAGACTAGCGGCCTCCTACGAGCAGTACTTC. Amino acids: CASSFRLAASYEQYF.

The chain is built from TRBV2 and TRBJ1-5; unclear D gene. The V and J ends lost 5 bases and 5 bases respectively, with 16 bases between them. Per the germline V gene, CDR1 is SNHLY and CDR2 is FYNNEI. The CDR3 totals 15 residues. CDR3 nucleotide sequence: TGTGCCAGCAGTCTTGAGGGCAGGACTTATCAGCCCCAGCATTTT. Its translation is CASSLEGRTYQPQHF.

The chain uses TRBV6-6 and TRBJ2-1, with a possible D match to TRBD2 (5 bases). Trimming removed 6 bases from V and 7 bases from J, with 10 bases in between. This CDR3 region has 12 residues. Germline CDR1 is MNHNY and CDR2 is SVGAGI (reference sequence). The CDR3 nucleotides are TGTGCCAGCAGACTGGGGAGAAATGAGCAGTTCTTC. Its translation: CASRLGRNEQFF.

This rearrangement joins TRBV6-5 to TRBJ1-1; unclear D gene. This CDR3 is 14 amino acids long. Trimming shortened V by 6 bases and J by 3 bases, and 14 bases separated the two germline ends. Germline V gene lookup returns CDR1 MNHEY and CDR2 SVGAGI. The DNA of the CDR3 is TGTGCCAGCAGGCCTAGCGGAGTGGACACTGAAGCTTTCTTT. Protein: CASRPSGVDTEAFF.

CDR3 residues: CASSFQAPVMATQYF. CDR3 sequence (DNA): TGTGCCAGCAGCTTTCAGGCTCCGGTCATGGCTACGCAGTATTTT. The rearrangement joins TRBV28 to TRBJ2-3, with D hard to call. This CDR3 comprises 15 residues. The V gene lost 6 bases and the J gene lost 8 bases, with 21 bases spanning the gap. The germline V gene has CDR1 MDHEN and CDR2 SYDVKM.

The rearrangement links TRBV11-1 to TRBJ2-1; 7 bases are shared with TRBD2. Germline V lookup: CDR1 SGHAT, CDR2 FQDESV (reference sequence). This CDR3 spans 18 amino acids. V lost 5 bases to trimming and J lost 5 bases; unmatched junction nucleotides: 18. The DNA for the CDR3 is TGTGCCAGCAGCCCAAGAGGAGGCCGACGGGAGGACGACAATGAGCAGTTCTTC. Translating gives CASSPRGGRREDDNEQFF.

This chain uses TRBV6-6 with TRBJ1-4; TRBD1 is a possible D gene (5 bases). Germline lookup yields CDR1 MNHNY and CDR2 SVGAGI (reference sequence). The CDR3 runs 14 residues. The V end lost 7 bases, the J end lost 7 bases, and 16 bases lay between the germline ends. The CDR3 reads CASTDGGVVEKLFF. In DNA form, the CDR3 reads TGTGCCAGCACCGACGGGGGGGTCGTTGAAAAACTGTTTTTT.